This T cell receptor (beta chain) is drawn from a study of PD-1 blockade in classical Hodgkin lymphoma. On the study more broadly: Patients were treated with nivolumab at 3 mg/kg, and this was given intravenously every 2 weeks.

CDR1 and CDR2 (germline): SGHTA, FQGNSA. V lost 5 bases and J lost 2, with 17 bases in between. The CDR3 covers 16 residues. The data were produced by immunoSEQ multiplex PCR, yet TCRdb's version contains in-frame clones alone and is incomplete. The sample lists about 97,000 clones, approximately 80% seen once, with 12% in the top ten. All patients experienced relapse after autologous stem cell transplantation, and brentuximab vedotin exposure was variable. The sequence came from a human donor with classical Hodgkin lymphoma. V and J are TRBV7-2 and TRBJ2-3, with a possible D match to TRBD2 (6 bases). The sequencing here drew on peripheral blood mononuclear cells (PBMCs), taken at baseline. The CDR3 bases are TGTGCCAGCAGCGGCTGGGGGGAGCGATACACAGATACGCAGTATTTT. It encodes CASSGWGERYTDTQYF.